Below, 3 T cell receptor beta chains from the same sample are listed, as sequenced in a study of blood T cell repertoires in COVID-19. Sequencing used immunoSEQ multiplex PCR; TCRdb keeps in-frame clones, though not all of them. The sample holds over 200,000 clones, over 65% seen once. Sequencing input: peripheral blood. The receptor source for this set is a woman of 80 years or more with acute or convalescent COVID-19.

V usage is TRBV7-9 and J usage is TRBJ2-5; no clear D. V dropped 2 bases and J dropped 2 bases, with 15 bases sitting between them. The CDR3 totals 16 residues. Germline CDR1 reads SEHNR; CDR2 reads FQNEAQ (reference sequence). The CDR3: CASSLWARSAQETQYF. CDR3 DNA: TGTGCCAGCAGCTTATGGGCCCGGTCTGCGCAAGAGACCCAGTACTTC.

The rearrangement links TRBV5-1 to TRBJ1-2; 7 bases align to TRBD1. Germline trimming cut 3 bases from V and 3 bases from J; bases unmatched to any gene: 8. Germline CDR1 reads SGHRS; CDR2 reads YFSETQ. The CDR3 runs to 15 residues. CDR3 loop: CASSWASGQYYGYTF. The DNA of the CDR3 is TGCGCCAGCAGCTGGGCCTCGGGACAGTACTATGGCTACACCTTC.

The chain recombines TRBV5-4 with TRBJ1-5; possible D gene TRBD1, 5 bases. Trimming left V 4 bases short and J 0 bases short, with 8 bases between. CDR3 size: 14 residues. CDR1 and CDR2 from the germline V gene are SGHNT and YYREEE (reference sequence). The CDR3 DNA reads as TGTGCCAGCAGCCATCAGGGTAGCAATCAGCCCCAGCATTTT. It specifies CASSHQGSNQPQHF. Combining the CDR3 with reference TRBV5-4 and TRBJ1-5 gives the whole variable domain ETGVTQSPTHLIKTRGQQVTLRCSSQSGHNTVSWYQQALGQGPQFIFQYYREEENGRGNFPPRFSGLQFPNYSSELNVNALELDDSALYLCASSHQGSNQPQHFGDGTRLSIL.